This TCR beta chain was identified during a study of CD8 T cells in ankylosing spondylitis. V shed 3 bases and J shed 0 bases, with 9 bases lying between them. The germline CDR1 and CDR2 sequences are DFQATT and SNEGSKA (reference sequence). This CDR3 region has 14 residues. Quantitative 5'-RACE with molecular barcodes was used to make the TCR beta libraries. TCRdb ran MiXCR on the 5' RACE reads and lists one entry per CDR3 protein. The data contain roughly 200,000 distinct CDR3 sequences, approximately 24% of them seen just once; the ten biggest clones take up 6.6%. Whole-study results and caveats: Certain motif variants had earlier appeared in reactive arthritis synovial fluid and blood. A TCR beta motif made of under 10 highly homologous variants seemed typical of ankylosing spondylitis blood.

This clonotype showed up many times. Its cognate antigen is unknown. The chain links TRBV20-1 to TRBJ1-5; tentatively, D is TRBD1 (5 bases). This clonotype was obtained from a male donor with ankylosing spondylitis or in good health (not recorded which). Sequenced sample: blood, either unsorted or a sorted T cell fraction (not recorded which). The CDR3 reads CSARAGGSNQPQHF. The CDR3 DNA reads as TGCAGTGCTAGGGCGGGGGGTAGCAATCAGCCCCAGCATTTT.